A selection of T cell receptor beta chains follows, all from one sample in a study of cytomegalovirus exposure and HLA in healthy donors. The repertoire was sequenced with immunoSEQ multiplex PCR; TCRdb's copy has only in-frame clones and lacks some. The table records hundreds of thousands of clones, less than 95% of them present only once. The sequenced material came from PBMCs. All receptors derive from a woman between 25 and 40 years old in good health and CMV-seronegative. The conserved cysteine and the conserved F or W are not part of the CDR3 here. Some rows mark clone size as missing; the rest say once, few, many or name a class of expanded clone.

TRBJ2-3 - TRBV2 ASGPGTDTQY
TRBJ2-7 - TRBV28 ASSLWTESYEQY
TRBJ1-2 once TRBV4-2 ASLAPGQGGGYT
TRBJ1-1 once TRBV5-1 ASSSGSFGYTEAF
TRBJ2-7 - TRBV30 AWRPVERTAYEQY
TRBJ2-1 - TRBV7-2 ASSFRLAGGKNEQF
TRBJ2-5 - TRBV28 ASVSDRPGVTQY
TRBJ2-7 - TRBV11-3 ASSLRQGWRYEQY
TRBJ1-1 - TRBV10-3 AITRGLESEAF
TRBJ1-1 - TRBV28 ASSVTPGTGWGTEAF
TRBJ2-1 - TRBV7-9 ASSFRASAQF
TRBJ2-1 - TRBV11-3 ASSPDGLNEQF
TRBJ2-1 once TRBV11-3 ASSPGSHNEQF
TRBJ2-1 - TRBV15 ATSRDRGDDRF
TRBJ2-1 once TRBV19 ASSMRGEQF
TRBJ1-2 - TRBV27 ASSQGGDSYGYT
TRBJ1-2 - TRBV29-1 SVDDPGQRDGYT
TRBJ1-3 - TRBV28 ASRTGVGNTIY
TRBJ2-7 - TRBV27 ASSSGGNYEQY
TRBJ2-7 - TRBV5-4 ASSPPGQISSYEQY
TRBJ2-7 - TRBV14 ASSFPYEQY
TRBJ2-3 - TRBV12-5 ASGLVRDGTSIGDTQY
TRBJ2-2 - TRBV5-6 ASSLEGRSSNTGELF
TRBJ2-2 - TRBV15 ATSRVVGRNTGELF
TRBJ2-7 - TRBV11-2 ASSPDREGEQY
TRBJ1-5 - TRBV4-2 ASSPYHDQPQH
TRBJ1-3 - TRBV14 ASSQVRDRSSGNTIY
TRBJ2-7 - TRBV15 ATSRVPANEGTTTYEQY
TRBJ1-3 - TRBV30 AWGKQAGNTIY
TRBJ2-1 - TRBV19 ASSIGTRGIGEQF
TRBJ2-7 - TRBV5-1 ASSAREGPREQY
TRBJ2-7 - TRBV5-1 ASSLSPGGSYEQY